The entry below gives a single T cell receptor beta chain sequence along with its context. Its target is not known. Data came from immunoSEQ multiplex PCR; TCRdb stores just in-frame clones and leaves some out. Of about 26,000 clones listed, more than 80% are singletons. This CDR3 comprises 15 residues. Germline CDR1 is MNHEY and CDR2 is SVGAGI. V was pared by 7 bases and J by 9 bases, with 15 bases of the junction left unmatched. The sample comes from a study of lymphopenia after photon versus proton radiotherapy. Study findings and constraints: Relative stability marked proton patients; photon patients lost diversity and naive cells. Better survival with proton therapy was suggested as possible, not demonstrated. Post-nadir diversity loss with photons came from oligoclonal expansion, particularly CD8+ Temra cells.

The chain employs TRBV6-5 and TRBJ2-1, with 7 bases lining up with TRBD2. The clonotype comes from a man aged 25 to 40 with gastric cancer. This specimen was peripheral blood, taken from a patient treated with photon-based radiotherapy. The CDR3 here is CASTKAGFGGGEQFF. In DNA, the CDR3 is TGTGCCAGCACAAAAGCGGGGTTTGGGGGAGGTGAGCAGTTCTTC.